The 11 T cell receptor beta chains below were found in one sample sequenced in a study of T cell responses to AZD1222 COVID-19 vaccine. The repertoire was sequenced with immunoSEQ multiplex PCR; TCRdb's copy has only in-frame clones and lacks some. Seen here are 180,000 or so clones, 90% to 95% observed once, and the top ten hold about 3%. The source material was peripheral blood, sampled on day 0 of AZD1222 vaccination. The receptors were gathered from an adult in good health.

The chain recombines TRBV27 with TRBJ2-7, with 12 bases identical to TRBD2. Germline CDR1 is MNHEY and CDR2 is SMNVEV (reference sequence). This CDR3 comprises 14 residues. Trimming took 8 bases from V and 5 from J; bases not matched to a gene: 7. DNA of the CDR3: TGTGCCAGCCGTACTAGCGGGAGGTCGAACGAGCAGTACTTC. Its translation is CASRTSGRSNEQYF.

The gene calls are TRBV27 and TRBJ1-2; 8 nucleotides agree with TRBD1. This CDR3 is 14 amino acids long. J was trimmed by 4 bases and V by 2 bases; bases with no gene match: 3. Per germline, CDR1 MNHEY and CDR2 SMNVEV (reference sequence). The DNA of the CDR3 is TGTGCCAGCAGTTTAAAAGGACAGGGCTATGGCTACACCTTC. Its protein is CASSLKGQGYGYTF.

The V and J genes are TRBV7-9 and TRBJ2-7; TRBD1 matches at 8 bases. Germline V gives CDR1 SEHNR, CDR2 FQNEAQ (reference sequence). The CDR3 covers 16 residues. The V and J ends lost 4 bases and 3 bases, in that order; junction bases with no gene match: 11. The CDR3 coding sequence is TGTGCCAGCAGCTCGCCGGGACAGGACCCGTTCTACGAGCAGTACTTC. Translating it yields CASSSPGQDPFYEQYF.

J is TRBJ1-2 and V is TRBV19; 7 nucleotides match TRBD1. With 7 bases clipped from V and 7 bases from J, the junction kept 12 bases outside the gene matches. Per germline, CDR1 LNHDA and CDR2 SQIVND (reference sequence). The CDR3 has 14 amino acids. The CDR3 DNA follows: TGTGCCAGTACCCCCGGCGGAGGGGGCATTGGCTACACCTTC. Residues: CASTPGGGGIGYTF. Based on the CDR3 plus reference TRBV19 and TRBJ1-2, the full variable domain is DGGITQSPKYLFRKEGQNVTLSCEQNLNHDAMYWYRQDPGQGLRLIYYSQIVNDFQKGDIAEGYSVSREKKESFPLTVTSAQKNPTAFYLCASTPGGGGIGYTFGSGTRLTVV.

The V and J genes are TRBV27 and TRBJ2-1, with 10 bases aligning to TRBD1. This CDR3 region has 16 residues. With V trimmed by 1 base and J by 4 bases, 4 bases remained unmatched. Germline CDR1 reads MNHEY; CDR2 reads SMNVEV (reference sequence). CDR3 amino acids: CASSLWGQGRYNEQFF. As DNA, the CDR3 is TGTGCCAGCAGTTTATGGGGACAGGGGAGATACAATGAGCAGTTCTTC.

The gene calls are TRBV6-5 and TRBJ2-5, with D possibly TRBD2 on 6 matching bases. The CDR3 is 13 residues long. Germline CDR1 and CDR2: MNHEY and SVGAGI. V was clipped by 7 bases and J by 1 base, with 10 bases between them. This CDR3 reads CASIRDFQETQYF. The CDR3 DNA reads TGTGCCAGCATTCGGGACTTCCAAGAGACCCAGTACTTC.

This clone has only one observation. The rearrangement uses TRBV27 and TRBJ2-2; D uncertain. V was pared by 1 base and J by 4 bases, with 10 bases between. The CDR3 has 15 amino acids. Germline V lookup: CDR1 MNHEY, CDR2 SMNVEV (reference sequence). The CDR3 sequence is CASSLYRGSTGELFF. The CDR3 coding sequence is TGTGCCAGCAGTTTATATAGAGGAAGCACCGGGGAGCTGTTTTTT.

The chain is built from TRBV27 and TRBJ2-7; no clear D. Trimming removed 0 bases at V and 0 bases at J, with 9 bases between. Germline V gives CDR1 MNHEY, CDR2 SMNVEV (reference sequence). This CDR3 comprises 15 residues. CDR3 nucleotides: TGTGCCAGCAGTTTATCAGGACCGCTCTCCTACGAGCAGTACTTC. Encoded protein: CASSLSGPLSYEQYF.

The V and J genes are TRBV30 and TRBJ2-7; no firm D call. V lost 3 bases and J lost 5, with 14 bases in between. Germline CDR1 is GTSNPN and CDR2 is SVGIG (reference sequence). There are 13 residues in the CDR3. CDR3 nucleotides: TGTGCCTGGAGATCTGACGTATTCCACGAGCAGTACTTC. It specifies CAWRSDVFHEQYF.

The chain is built from TRBV5-1 and TRBJ1-2; the match to TRBD1 covers 9 bases. The junction had 17 bases not matched to a gene; V was cut back by 4 bases and J by 7 bases. Germline loops: CDR1 SGHRS, CDR2 YFSETQ. The CDR3 is 17 amino acids. The chain's CDR3 is CASSAGTGSLGRSGYTF. The CDR3 region has the DNA TGCGCCAGCAGCGCCGGGACAGGGAGTCTAGGTAGGAGTGGCTACACCTTC.

The chain employs TRBV24-1 and TRBJ1-6; TRBD1 agrees at 9 bases. The CDR3 is 14 residues long. The V segment lost 4 bases and the J segment 10 bases; nucleotides outside the gene matches: 4. Germline-derived CDR1 and CDR2 are KGHDR and SFDVKD. DNA for the CDR3: TGTGCCACCAGTGACCGGACAGGGGTATCACCCCTCCACTTT. Encoded protein: CATSDRTGVSPLHF.